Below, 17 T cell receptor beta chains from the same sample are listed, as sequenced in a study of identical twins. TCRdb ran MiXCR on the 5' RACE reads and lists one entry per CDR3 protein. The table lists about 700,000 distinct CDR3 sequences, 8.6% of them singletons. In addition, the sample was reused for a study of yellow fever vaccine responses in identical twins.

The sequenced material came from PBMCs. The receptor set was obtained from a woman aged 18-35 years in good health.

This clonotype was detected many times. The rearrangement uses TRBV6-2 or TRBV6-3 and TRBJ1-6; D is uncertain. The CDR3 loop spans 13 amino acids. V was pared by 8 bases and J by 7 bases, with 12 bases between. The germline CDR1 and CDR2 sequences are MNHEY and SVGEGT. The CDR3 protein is CASAVLWNSPLHF. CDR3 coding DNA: TGTGCCAGCGCGGTGCTGTGGAATTCACCCCTCCACTTT.

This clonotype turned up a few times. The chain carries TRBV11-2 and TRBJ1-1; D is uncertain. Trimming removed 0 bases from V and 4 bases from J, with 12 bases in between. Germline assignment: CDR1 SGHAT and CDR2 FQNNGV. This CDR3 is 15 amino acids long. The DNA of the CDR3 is TGTGCCAGCAGCTTAGATTCCCGGGAGGGCACTGAAGCTTTCTTT. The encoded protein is CASSLDSREGTEAFF.

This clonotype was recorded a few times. The CDR3 DNA sequence: TGCGCCAGCAGTGAGTCGCGACGGCGGGGCACCGGGGAGCTGTTTTTT. Translation: CASSESRRRGTGELFF. V gene TRBV10-1 combines with J gene TRBJ2-2; the D gene is possibly TRBD2 (6 bases). There are 16 residues in the CDR3. V was shortened by 0 bases and J by 4 bases, with 12 bases between the two germline ends. CDR1 and CDR2 (germline): WNHNN, SYGVQD (reference sequence).

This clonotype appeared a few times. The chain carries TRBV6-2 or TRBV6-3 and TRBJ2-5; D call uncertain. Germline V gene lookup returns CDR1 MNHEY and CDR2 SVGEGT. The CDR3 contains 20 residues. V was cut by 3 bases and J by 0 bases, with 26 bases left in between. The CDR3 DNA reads TGTGCCAGCAGTTATCCCGTTTTGCTATCGTCGGCGTTGTACCAAGAGACCCAGTACTTC. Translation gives CASSYPVLLSSALYQETQYF.

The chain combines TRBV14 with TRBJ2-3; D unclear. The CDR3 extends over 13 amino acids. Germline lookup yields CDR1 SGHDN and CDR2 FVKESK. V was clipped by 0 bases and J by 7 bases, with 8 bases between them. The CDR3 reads CASSQDWRYTQYF. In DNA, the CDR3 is TGTGCCAGCAGCCAAGATTGGCGTTATACGCAGTATTTT.

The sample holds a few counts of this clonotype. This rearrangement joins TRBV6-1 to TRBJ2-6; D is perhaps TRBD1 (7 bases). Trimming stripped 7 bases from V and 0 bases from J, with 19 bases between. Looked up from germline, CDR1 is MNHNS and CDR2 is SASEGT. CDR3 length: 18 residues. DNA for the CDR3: TGTGCCAGCACCCTCAGGGGGGTCGGAAGCTCTGGGGCCAACGTCCTGACTTTC. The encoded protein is CASTLRGVGSSGANVLTF.

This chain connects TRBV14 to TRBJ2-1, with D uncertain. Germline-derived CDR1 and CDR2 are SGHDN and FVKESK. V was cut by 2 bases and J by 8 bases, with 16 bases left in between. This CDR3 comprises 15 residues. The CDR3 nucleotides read TGTGCCAGCAGCCAACAACCCTTGGCTGGGTATGAGCAGTTCTTC. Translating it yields CASSQQPLAGYEQFF.

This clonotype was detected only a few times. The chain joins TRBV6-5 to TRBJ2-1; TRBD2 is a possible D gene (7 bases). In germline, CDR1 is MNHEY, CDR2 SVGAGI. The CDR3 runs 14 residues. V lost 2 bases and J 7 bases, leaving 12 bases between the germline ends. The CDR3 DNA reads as TGTGCCAGCAGTTACACGGGGGGCCGGAATGAGCAGTTCTTC. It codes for CASSYTGGRNEQFF.

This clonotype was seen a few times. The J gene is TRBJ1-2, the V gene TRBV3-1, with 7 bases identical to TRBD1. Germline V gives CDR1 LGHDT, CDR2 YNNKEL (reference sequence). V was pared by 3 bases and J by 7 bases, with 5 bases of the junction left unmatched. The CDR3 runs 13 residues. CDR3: CASSHGQESGYTF. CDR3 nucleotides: TGTGCCAGCAGCCACGGACAGGAATCTGGCTACACCTTC.

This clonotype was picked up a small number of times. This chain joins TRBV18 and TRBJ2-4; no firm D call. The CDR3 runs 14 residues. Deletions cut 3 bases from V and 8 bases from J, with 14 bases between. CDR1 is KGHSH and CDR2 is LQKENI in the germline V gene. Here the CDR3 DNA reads TGTGCCAGCTCACCCGGTAGCCAGTCGGACATTCAGTACTTC. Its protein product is CASSPGSQSDIQYF.

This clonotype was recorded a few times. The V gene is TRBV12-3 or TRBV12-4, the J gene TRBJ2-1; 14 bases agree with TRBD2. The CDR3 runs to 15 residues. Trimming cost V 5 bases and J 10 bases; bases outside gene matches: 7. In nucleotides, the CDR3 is TGTGCCAGCAGTCCGGGAGGACTAGCGGGGGGCGAGCAGTTCTTC. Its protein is CASSPGGLAGGEQFF.

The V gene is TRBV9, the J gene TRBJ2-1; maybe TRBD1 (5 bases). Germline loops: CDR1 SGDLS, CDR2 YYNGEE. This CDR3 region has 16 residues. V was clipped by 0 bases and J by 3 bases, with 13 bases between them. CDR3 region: CASSVGGAVHYNEQFF. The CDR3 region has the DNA TGTGCCAGCAGCGTAGGTGGGGCGGTTCACTACAATGAGCAGTTCTTC.

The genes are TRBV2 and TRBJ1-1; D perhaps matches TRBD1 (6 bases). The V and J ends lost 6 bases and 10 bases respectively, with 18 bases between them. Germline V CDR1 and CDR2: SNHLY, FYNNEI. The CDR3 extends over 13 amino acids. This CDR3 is CASRANLGTRAFF. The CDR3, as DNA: TGTGCCAGCAGAGCCAATTTGGGGACACGAGCTTTCTTT. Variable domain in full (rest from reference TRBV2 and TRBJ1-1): EPEVTQTPSHQVTQMGQEVILRCVPISNHLYFYWYRQILGQKVEFLVSFYNNEISEKSEIFDDQFSVERPDGSNFTLKIRSTKLEDSAMYFCASRANLGTRAFFGQGTRLTVV.

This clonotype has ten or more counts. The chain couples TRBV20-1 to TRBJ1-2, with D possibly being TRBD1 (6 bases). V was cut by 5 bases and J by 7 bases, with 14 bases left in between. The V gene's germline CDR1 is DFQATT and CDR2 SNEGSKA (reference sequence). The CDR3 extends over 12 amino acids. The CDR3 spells CSAEHRVSGYTF. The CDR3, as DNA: TGCAGTGCTGAGCACAGGGTCAGTGGCTACACCTTC.

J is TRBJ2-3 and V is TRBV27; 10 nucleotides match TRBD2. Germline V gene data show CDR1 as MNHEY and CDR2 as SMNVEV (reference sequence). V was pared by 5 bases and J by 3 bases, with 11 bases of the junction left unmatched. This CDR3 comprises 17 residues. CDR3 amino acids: CASSPHLAGVFTDTQYF. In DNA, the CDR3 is TGTGCCAGCAGTCCCCATCTAGCGGGAGTATTTACAGATACGCAGTATTTT.

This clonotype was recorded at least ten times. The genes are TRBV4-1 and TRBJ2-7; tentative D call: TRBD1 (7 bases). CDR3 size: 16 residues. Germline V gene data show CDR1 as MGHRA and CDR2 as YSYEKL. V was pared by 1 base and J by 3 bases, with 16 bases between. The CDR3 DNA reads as TGCGCCAGCAGCCAAGTGTGGGCGGGACAGTACTACGAGCAGTACTTC. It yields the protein CASSQVWAGQYYEQYF.

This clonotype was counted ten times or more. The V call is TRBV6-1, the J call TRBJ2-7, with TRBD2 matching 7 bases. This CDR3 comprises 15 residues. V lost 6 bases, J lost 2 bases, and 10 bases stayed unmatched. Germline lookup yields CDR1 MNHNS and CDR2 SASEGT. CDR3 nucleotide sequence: TGTGCCAGCAGCCAAACGAGCGGGACGGCCTACGAGCAGTACTTC. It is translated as CASSQTSGTAYEQYF.